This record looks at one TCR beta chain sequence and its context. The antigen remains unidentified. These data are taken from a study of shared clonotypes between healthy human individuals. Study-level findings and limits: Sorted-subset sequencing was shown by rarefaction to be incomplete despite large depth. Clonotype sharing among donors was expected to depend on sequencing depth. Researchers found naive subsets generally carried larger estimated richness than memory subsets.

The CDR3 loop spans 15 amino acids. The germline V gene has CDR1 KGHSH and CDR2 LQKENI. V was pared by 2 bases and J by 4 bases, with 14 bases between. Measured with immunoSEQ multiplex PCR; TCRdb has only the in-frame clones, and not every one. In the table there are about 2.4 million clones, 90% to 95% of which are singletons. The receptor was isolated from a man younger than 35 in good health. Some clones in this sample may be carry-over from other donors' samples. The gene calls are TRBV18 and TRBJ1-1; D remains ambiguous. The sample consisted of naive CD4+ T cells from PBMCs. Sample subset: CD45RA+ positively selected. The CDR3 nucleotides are TGTGCCAGCTCACCAAGTTTCCAAAAGAGCACTGAAGCTTTCTTT. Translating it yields CASSPSFQKSTEAFF.